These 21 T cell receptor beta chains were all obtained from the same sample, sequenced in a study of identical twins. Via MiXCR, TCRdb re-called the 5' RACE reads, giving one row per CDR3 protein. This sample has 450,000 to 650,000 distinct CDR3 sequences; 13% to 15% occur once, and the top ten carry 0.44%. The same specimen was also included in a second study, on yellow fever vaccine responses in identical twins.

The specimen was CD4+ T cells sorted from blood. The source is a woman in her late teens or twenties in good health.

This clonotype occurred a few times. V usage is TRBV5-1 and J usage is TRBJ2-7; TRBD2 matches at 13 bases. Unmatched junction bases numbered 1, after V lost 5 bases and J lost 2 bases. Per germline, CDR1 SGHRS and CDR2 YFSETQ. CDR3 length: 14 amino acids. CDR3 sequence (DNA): TGCGCCAGCAGGGGACTAGCGGGGCCCTACGAGCAGTACTTC. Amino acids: CASRGLAGPYEQYF.

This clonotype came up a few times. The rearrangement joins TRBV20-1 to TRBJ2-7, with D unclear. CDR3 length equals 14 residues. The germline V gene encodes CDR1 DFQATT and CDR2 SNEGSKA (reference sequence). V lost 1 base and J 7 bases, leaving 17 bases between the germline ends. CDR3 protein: CSARAPGVPEEQYF. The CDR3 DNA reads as TGCAGTGCTAGAGCCCCCGGCGTGCCTGAGGAGCAGTACTTC.

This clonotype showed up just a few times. This CDR3 is CATSAGAGWTDTQYF. The CDR3 coding sequence is TGTGCCACCAGTGCGGGAGCGGGGTGGACAGATACGCAGTATTTT. The chain carries TRBV24-1 and TRBJ2-3; 7 nucleotides agree with TRBD2. The CDR3 runs 15 residues. V lost 5 bases to trimming and J lost 3 bases; unmatched junction nucleotides: 7. Germline CDR1 reads KGHDR; CDR2 reads SFDVKD.

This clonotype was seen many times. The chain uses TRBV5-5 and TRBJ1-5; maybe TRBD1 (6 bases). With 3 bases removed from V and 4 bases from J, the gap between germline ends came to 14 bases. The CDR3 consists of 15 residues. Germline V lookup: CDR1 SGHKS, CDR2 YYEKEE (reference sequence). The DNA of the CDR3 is TGTGCCAGCAGCTCAACAGGGATTTTAAATCAGCCCCAGCATTTT. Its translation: CASSSTGILNQPQHF.

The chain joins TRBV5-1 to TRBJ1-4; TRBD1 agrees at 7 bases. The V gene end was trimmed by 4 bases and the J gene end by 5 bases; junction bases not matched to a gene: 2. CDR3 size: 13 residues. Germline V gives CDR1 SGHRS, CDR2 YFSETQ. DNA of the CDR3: TGCGCCAGCAGCACGGGACAGAATGAAAAACTGTTTTTT. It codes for CASSTGQNEKLFF.

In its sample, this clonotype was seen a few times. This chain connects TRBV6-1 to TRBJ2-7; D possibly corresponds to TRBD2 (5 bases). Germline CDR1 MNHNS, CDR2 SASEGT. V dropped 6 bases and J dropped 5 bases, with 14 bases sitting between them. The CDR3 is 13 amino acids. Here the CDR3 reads CASSRTPRDEQYF. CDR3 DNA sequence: TGTGCCAGCAGCCGGACTCCGAGGGACGAGCAGTACTTC.

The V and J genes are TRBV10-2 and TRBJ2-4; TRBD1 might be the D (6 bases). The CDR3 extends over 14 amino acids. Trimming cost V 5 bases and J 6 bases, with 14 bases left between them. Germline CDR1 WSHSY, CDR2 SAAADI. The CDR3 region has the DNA TGCGCCAGCAGTTCACAGGGACCCCTAAACATTCAGTACTTC. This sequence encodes CASSSQGPLNIQYF.

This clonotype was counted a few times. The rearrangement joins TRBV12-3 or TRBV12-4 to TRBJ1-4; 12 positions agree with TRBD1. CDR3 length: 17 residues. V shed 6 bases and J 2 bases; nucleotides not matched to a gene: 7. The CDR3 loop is CASRPGTGGATNEKLFF. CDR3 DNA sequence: TGTGCCAGCAGACCAGGGACAGGGGGCGCGACTAATGAAAAACTGTTTTTT.

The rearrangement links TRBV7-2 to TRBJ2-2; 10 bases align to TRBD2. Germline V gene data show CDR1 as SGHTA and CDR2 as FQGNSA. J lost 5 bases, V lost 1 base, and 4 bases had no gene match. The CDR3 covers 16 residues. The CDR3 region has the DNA TGTGCCAGCAGCTTAGTTGGGACTAGCGTAACCGGGGAGCTGTTTTTT. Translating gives CASSLVGTSVTGELFF.

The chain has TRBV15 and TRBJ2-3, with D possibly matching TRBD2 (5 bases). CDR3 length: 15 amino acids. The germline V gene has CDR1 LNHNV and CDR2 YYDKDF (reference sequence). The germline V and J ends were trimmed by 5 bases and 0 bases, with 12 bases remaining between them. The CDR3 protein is CATSLRRGSTDTQYF. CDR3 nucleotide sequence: TGTGCCACCAGCCTCCGACGGGGAAGCACAGATACGCAGTATTTT.

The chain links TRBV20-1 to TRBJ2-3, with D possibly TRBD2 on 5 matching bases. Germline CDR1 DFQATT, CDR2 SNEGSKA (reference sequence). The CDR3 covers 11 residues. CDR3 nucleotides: TGCAGCGGACTGATCACAGATACGCAGTATTTT. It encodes CSGLITDTQYF.

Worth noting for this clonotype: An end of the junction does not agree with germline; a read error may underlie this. CDR3 DNA sequence: TGTGCCAGCTGTTTCTGGTCAGTAGGGTTGTCGGCAACTAATGAAAAACTGTTTTTT. Residues: CASCFWSVGLSATNEKLFF. V and J are TRBV12-3 or TRBV12-4 and TRBJ1-4; D is ambiguous. The CDR3 is made up of 19 amino acids.

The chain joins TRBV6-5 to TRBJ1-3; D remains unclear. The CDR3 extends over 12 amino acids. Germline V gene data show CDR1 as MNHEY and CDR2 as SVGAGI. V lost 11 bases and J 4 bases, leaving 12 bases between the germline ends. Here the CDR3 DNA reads TGTGCCGCCGGGATGGGCGGAAACACCATATATTTT. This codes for CAAGMGGNTIYF.

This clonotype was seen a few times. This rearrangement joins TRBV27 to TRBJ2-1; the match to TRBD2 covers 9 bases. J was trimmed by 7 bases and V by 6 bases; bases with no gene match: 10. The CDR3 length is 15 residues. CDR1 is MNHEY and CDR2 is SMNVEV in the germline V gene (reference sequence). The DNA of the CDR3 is TGTGCCAGCAGACCAACTAGCGGGTGGCGGAATGAGCAGTTCTTC. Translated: CASRPTSGWRNEQFF.

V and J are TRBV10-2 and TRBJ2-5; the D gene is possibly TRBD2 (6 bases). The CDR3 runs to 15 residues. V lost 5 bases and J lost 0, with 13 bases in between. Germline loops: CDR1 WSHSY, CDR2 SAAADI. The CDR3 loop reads CASSRGLSYQETQYF. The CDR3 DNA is TGCGCCAGCAGTAGGGGACTCTCGTACCAAGAGACCCAGTACTTC.

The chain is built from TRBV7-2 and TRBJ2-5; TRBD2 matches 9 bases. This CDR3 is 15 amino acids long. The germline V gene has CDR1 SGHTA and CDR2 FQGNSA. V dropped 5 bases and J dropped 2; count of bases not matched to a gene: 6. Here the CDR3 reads CASSLRLAAQETQYF. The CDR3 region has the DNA TGTGCCAGCAGCCTTCGACTAGCGGCACAAGAGACCCAGTACTTC.

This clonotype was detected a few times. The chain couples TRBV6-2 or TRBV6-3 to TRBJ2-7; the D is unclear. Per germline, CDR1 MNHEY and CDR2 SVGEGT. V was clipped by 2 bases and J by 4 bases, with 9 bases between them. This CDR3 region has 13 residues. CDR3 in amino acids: CASSYGQSYEQYV. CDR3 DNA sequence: TGTGCCAGCAGTTACGGTCAGTCTTACGAGCAGTACGTC.

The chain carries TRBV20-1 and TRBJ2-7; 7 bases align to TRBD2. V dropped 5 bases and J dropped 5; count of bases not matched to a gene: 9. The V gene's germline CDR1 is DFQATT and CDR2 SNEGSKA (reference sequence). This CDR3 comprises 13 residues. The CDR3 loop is CSAPRTRSHEQYV. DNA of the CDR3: TGCAGTGCTCCCCGGACTAGGAGTCACGAGCAGTACGTC.

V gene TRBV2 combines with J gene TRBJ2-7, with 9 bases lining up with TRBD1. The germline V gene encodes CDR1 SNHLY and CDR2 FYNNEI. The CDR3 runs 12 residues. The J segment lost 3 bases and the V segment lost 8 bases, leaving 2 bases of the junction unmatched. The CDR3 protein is CASGQGNYEQYF. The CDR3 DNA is TGTGCCAGCGGACAGGGGAACTACGAGCAGTACTTC.

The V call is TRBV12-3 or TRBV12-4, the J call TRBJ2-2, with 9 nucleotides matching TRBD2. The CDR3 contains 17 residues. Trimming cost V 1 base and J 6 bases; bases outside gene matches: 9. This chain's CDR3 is CASSLVAGVSLAGELFF. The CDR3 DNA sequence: TGTGCCAGCAGTTTAGTAGCGGGAGTTTCCTTGGCCGGGGAGCTGTTTTTT.

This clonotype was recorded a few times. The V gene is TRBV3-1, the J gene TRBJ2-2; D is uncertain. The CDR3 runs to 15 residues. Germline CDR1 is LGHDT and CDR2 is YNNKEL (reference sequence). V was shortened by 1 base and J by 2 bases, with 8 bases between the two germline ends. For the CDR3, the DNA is TGTGCCAGCAGCCAAGGGACCTTCAACACCGGGGAGCTGTTTTTT. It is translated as CASSQGTFNTGELFF. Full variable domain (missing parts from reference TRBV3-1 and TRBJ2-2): DTAVSQTPKYLVTQMGNDKSIKCEQNLGHDTMYWYKQDSKKFLKIMFSYNNKELIINETVPNRFSPKSPDKAHLNLHINSLELGDSAVYFCASSQGTFNTGELFFGEGSRLTVL.